One sample yielded the 21 T cell receptor beta chains listed below, sequenced in a study of CD8 T cells in Susac syndrome. Random hexamers were used to reverse transcribe the RNA input (roughly 0.5 to 1 ug). TCRdb reprocessed the immunoSEQ multiplex PCR reads with MiXCR, giving one entry per CDR3 protein. The data show 150,000 to 190,000 distinct CDR3 sequences, with approximately 95% seen just once and 0.15% to 0.2% held by the top ten. Sample: CD4+ T cells from PBMCs. These receptor sequences come from a human donor with Susac syndrome.

The chain has TRBV29-1 and TRBJ1-3; no firm D call. V lost 4 bases and J 4 bases, leaving 8 bases between the germline ends. The germline gives CDR1 SQVTM, CDR2 ANQGSEA. The CDR3 runs to 12 residues. The CDR3 sequence: CSVGAEGNTIYF. The CDR3 bases are TGCAGCGTTGGGGCAGAGGGAAACACCATATATTTT.

V and J are TRBV11-2 and TRBJ1-5; TRBD1 is a possible D gene (5 bases). This CDR3 has 14 residues. V lost 0 bases to trimming and J lost 7 bases, with 10 bases between them. Germline lookup yields CDR1 SGHAT and CDR2 FQNNGV. CDR3 bases: TGTGCCAGCAGCTTAGAGGGACGGGGACAGCCCCAGCATTTT. Translating it yields CASSLEGRGQPQHF.

The J gene is TRBJ1-1, the V gene TRBV20-1; unclear D gene. Trimming took off 6 bases at V and 7 bases at J, with 6 bases between the two ends. CDR1 DFQATT and CDR2 SNEGSKA come from the germline V gene (reference sequence). The CDR3 extends over 9 amino acids. CDR3 protein: CSAENEAFF. CDR3 DNA: TGCAGTGCCGAAAATGAAGCTTTCTTT.

The V call is TRBV29-1, the J call TRBJ2-3, with D unclear. Germline CDR1 and CDR2: SQVTM and ANQGSEA. The CDR3 runs to 10 residues. The DNA of the CDR3 is TGCTCATGGGGCACAGATACGCAGTATTTT. This sequence encodes CSWGTDTQYF.

The rearrangement uses TRBV29-1 and TRBJ2-1, with unresolved D. In germline, CDR1 is SQVTM, CDR2 ANQGSEA. CDR3 size: 11 residues. The V end lost 7 bases, the J end lost 4 bases, and 8 bases lay between the germline ends. CDR3 sequence (DNA): TGCAGCGGTGTCATTTACAATGAGCAGTTCTTC. The encoded protein is CSGVIYNEQFF.

This clonotype was detected only once. The genes are TRBV7-2 and TRBJ2-3; D call uncertain. Trimming shortened V by 2 bases and J by 1 base, and 10 bases separated the two germline ends. This CDR3 spans 15 amino acids. Germline V lookup: CDR1 SGHTA, CDR2 FQGNSA. CDR3 nucleotides: TGTGCCAGCAGCTTACGGATTCAAGGCACAGATACGCAGTATTTT. Translating gives CASSLRIQGTDTQYF.

The chain uses TRBV9 and TRBJ2-3, with TRBD1 as a possible D gene (5 bases). The length of the CDR3 is 15 residues. V lost 3 bases and J lost 0, with 11 bases in between. The germline gives CDR1 SGDLS, CDR2 YYNGEE. CDR3 protein: CASSAGHTSTDTQYF. Here the CDR3 DNA reads TGTGCCAGCAGCGCCGGACATACTAGCACAGATACGCAGTATTTT.

The V call is TRBV27, the J call TRBJ1-1; no clear D gene. V was cut by 2 bases and J by 1 base, with 8 bases left in between. This CDR3 contains 14 residues. The germline gives CDR1 MNHEY, CDR2 SMNVEV (reference sequence). Written as DNA, the CDR3 is TGTGCCAGCAGTTTAGGGCAGAAGAACACTGAAGCTTTCTTT. This gives the protein CASSLGQKNTEAFF.

The chain has TRBV9 and TRBJ2-1; the match to TRBD2 covers 10 bases. The length of the CDR3 is 16 residues. Germline loops: CDR1 SGDLS, CDR2 YYNGEE. The trim removed 0 bases at V and 9 bases at J, leaving 9 bases unmatched. The CDR3: CASSVVASGGRSEQFF. Written as DNA, the CDR3 is TGTGCCAGCAGCGTAGTGGCTAGCGGGGGAAGAAGTGAGCAGTTCTTC. The full variable domain, in which reference TRBV9 and TRBJ2-1 provide the parts outside the CDR3, is DSGVTQTPKHLITATGQRVTLRCSPRSGDLSVYWYQQSLDQGLQFLIQYYNGEERAKGNILERFSAQQFPDLHSELNLSSLELGDSALYFCASSVVASGGRSEQFFGPGTRLTVL.

This rearrangement joins TRBV14 to TRBJ2-1; no clear D gene. V lost 6 bases and J lost 0, with 9 bases in between. The CDR3 contains 14 residues. Per germline, CDR1 SGHDN and CDR2 FVKESK. CDR3 in amino acids: CASSRLSSYNEQFF. CDR3 coding DNA: TGTGCCAGCAGTAGACTGAGCTCCTACAATGAGCAGTTCTTC.

The chain joins TRBV6-1 to TRBJ2-7; the match to TRBD2 covers 8 bases. Germline CDR1 reads MNHNS; CDR2 reads SASEGT. The CDR3 length is 13 residues. Trimming at V came to 4 bases and at J to 2 bases, leaving 1 base not matched to a gene. CDR3 protein: CASSGTSPYEQYF. Written as DNA, the CDR3 is TGTGCCAGCAGTGGGACTAGCCCCTACGAGCAGTACTTC.

Only one count was recorded for this clonotype. This chain links TRBV6-5 with TRBJ1-2; 7 nucleotides align to TRBD1. Per germline, CDR1 MNHEY and CDR2 SVGAGI. Trimming cost V 7 bases and J 4 bases; bases outside gene matches: 9. The CDR3 covers 14 residues. This chain's CDR3 is CASTEGALGYGYTF. The CDR3, as DNA: TGTGCCAGCACCGAGGGGGCACTGGGCTATGGCTACACCTTC.

This clonotype was recorded once. V and J are TRBV12-3 or TRBV12-4 and TRBJ2-2, with 8 bases aligning to TRBD2. Losses at the gene ends were 6 bases for V and 6 bases for J; bases not matched to a gene: 6. The CDR3 runs 14 residues. The CDR3 region has the DNA TGTGCCAGCAGCCAGGGACTAGAGCCCGGGGAGCTGTTTTTT. Residues: CASSQGLEPGELFF.

The V and J genes are TRBV7-9 and TRBJ1-1, with 7 bases that match TRBD1. Trimming removed 5 bases from V and 5 bases from J; junction bases left unmatched: 8. Germline V gene lookup returns CDR1 SEHNR and CDR2 FQNEAQ (reference sequence). There are 14 residues in the CDR3. CDR3 DNA: TGTGCCAGCAGCCTCGACAGGGCGGGGACTGAAGCTTTCTTT. Amino acid sequence: CASSLDRAGTEAFF. The variable domain in full, completed from reference TRBV7-9 and TRBJ1-1, reads DTGVSQNPRHKITKRGQNVTFRCDPISEHNRLYWYRQTLGQGPEFLTYFQNEAQLEKSRLLSDRFSAERPKGSFSTLEIQRTEQGDSAMYLCASSLDRAGTEAFFGQGTRLTVV.

The chain links TRBV20-1 to TRBJ2-5; 9 bases agree with TRBD2. This CDR3 is 19 amino acids long. CDR1 is DFQATT, CDR2 SNEGSKA, per germline (reference sequence). Losses at the gene ends were 3 bases for V and 4 bases for J; bases not matched to a gene: 21. For the CDR3, the DNA is TGCAGTGCTAGCACCAAGGGTTATGTTGCGGGGGGGCCTCGAGAGACCCAGTACTTC. Protein sequence: CSASTKGYVAGGPRETQYF.

This chain connects TRBV29-1 to TRBJ2-7; 8 nucleotides align to TRBD2. The V and J ends lost 5 bases and 9 bases, in that order; junction bases with no gene match: 6. Germline V CDR1 and CDR2: SQVTM, ANQGSEA. The CDR3 extends over 11 amino acids. This chain's CDR3 is CSVTGLAVQYF. CDR3 bases: TGCAGCGTTACTGGACTAGCTGTGCAGTACTTC.

This chain connects TRBV6-6 to TRBJ2-7; 10 bases are shared with TRBD1. The CDR3 loop spans 14 amino acids. V lost 4 bases, J lost 3 bases, and 3 bases stayed unmatched. Germline loops: CDR1 MNHNY, CDR2 SVGAGI (reference sequence). The CDR3 DNA reads TGTGCCAGCAGTTCCGGGACAGGGGTCTACGAGCAGTACTTC. Translation: CASSSGTGVYEQYF.

This chain connects TRBV29-1 to TRBJ2-1; 9 bases match TRBD1. The CDR3 loop spans 18 amino acids. Per germline, CDR1 SQVTM and CDR2 ANQGSEA. V lost 4 bases and J lost 3; bases outside the gene matches: 16. The CDR3 region has the DNA TGCAGCGTTGTTTGGGACAGGGAGTTTCTACCCCTCTACAATGAGCAGTTCTTC. Translation gives CSVVWDREFLPLYNEQFF.

The chain links TRBV3-1 to TRBJ2-1; D is perhaps TRBD1 (5 bases). Germline V lookup: CDR1 LGHDT, CDR2 YNNKEL (reference sequence). With 3 bases removed from V and 1 base from J, the gap between germline ends came to 13 bases. The CDR3 contains 16 residues. The CDR3 sequence is CASSQTTGHSYNEQFF. The CDR3 nucleotides read TGTGCCAGCAGCCAGACAACAGGACATTCCTACAATGAGCAGTTCTTC.

This chain uses TRBV3-1 with TRBJ1-1; maybe TRBD1 (5 bases). CDR1 is LGHDT, CDR2 YNNKEL, per germline (reference sequence). V lost 1 base and J lost 0, with 9 bases in between. The CDR3 has 15 amino acids. The CDR3 reads CASSQGQILNTEAFF. CDR3 sequence (DNA): TGTGCCAGCAGCCAAGGACAGATCCTGAACACTGAAGCTTTCTTT.

The rearrangement links TRBV15 to TRBJ2-7, with TRBD1 matching 7 bases. The junction had 4 bases not matched to a gene; V was cut back by 1 base and J by 1 base. CDR1 LNHNV and CDR2 YYDKDF come from the germline V gene (reference sequence). This CDR3 has 15 amino acids. The CDR3 sequence: CATSRAPGGSYEQYF. The CDR3 bases are TGTGCCACCAGCAGAGCACCAGGGGGATCCTACGAGCAGTACTTC. The variable domain in full, with the rest retrieved from reference TRBV15 and TRBJ2-7, is DAMVIQNPRYQVTQFGKPVTLSCSQTLNHNVMYWYQQKSSQAPKLLFHYYDKDFNNEADTPDNFQSRRPNTSFCFLDIRSPGLGDTAMYLCATSRAPGGSYEQYFGPGTRLTVT.